This TCR beta chain originates from a study of regulatory T cells in long-lasting Graves disease. Notes on the study in general: Peripheral blood alone, not thyroid tissue, underwent study.

The CDR3 length is 15 residues. V was clipped by 4 bases and J by 2 bases; unmatched bases: 5. Germline V gene lookup returns CDR1 SGHAT and CDR2 FQNNGV. The time point here: newly diagnosed GD, antithyroid drugs for less than 3 months. PBMC-derived RNA was used for the TCR library. EDTA tubes received 7.5 to 9 milliliters of drawn peripheral blood. CDR3 regions were amplified by Arm-PCR using iRepertoire HTBI primers to build TCR beta libraries. MiXCR, run by TCRdb on the multiplex PCR reads, gives a single entry per CDR3 protein. The table has over 300,000 distinct CDR3 sequences, 15% to 18% seen once; the top ten hold about a fifth. About this clonotype itself: The antigen remains unidentified.

This sequence was found in a female donor with Graves disease. The source material was peripheral blood mononuclear cells (PBMCs), sampled at new diagnosis, from a patient treated with antithyroid drugs. The rearrangement uses TRBV11-2 and TRBJ2-1, with 7 nucleotides matching TRBD2. This CDR3 is CASSYRGSTYNEQFF. The CDR3 DNA reads as TGTGCCAGCAGCTACCGCGGGAGTACCTACAATGAGCAGTTCTTC.